This T cell receptor beta chain was recovered during a study of molecular identifiers for immune sequencing clone quantification. TCRdb re-called the PCR reads with MiXCR, one entry per CDR3 protein. The table lists 490,000 or so distinct CDR3 sequences, about a fifth of them singletons, with approximately 0.8% in the top ten. This CDR3 region has 13 residues. V lost 3 bases and J 7 bases, leaving 13 bases between the germline ends. The germline V gene has CDR1 SGHTA and CDR2 FQGNSA. The rearrangement uses TRBV7-2 and TRBJ2-7; no clear D gene. The sequenced sample was naive CD8+ T cells from blood, with Jurkat cell RNA spiked in. As for subset: FACS-sorted CD8+CD4-CCR7+CD45RA+ naive T cells. The TCR was taken from a human donor in good health. Some libraries in this study had Jurkat cell RNA spiked in. CDR3 region: CASSFRSRYEQYF. The CDR3 bases are TGTGCCAGCAGCTTCCGGTCGCGATATGAGCAGTACTTC. The full variable domain, with the rest looked up from reference TRBV7-2 and TRBJ2-7, is GAGVSQSPSNKVTEKGKDVELRCDPISGHTALYWYRQSLGQGLEFLIYFQGNSAPDKSGLPSDRFSAERTGGSVSTLTIQRTQQEDSAVYLCASSFRSRYEQYFGPGTRLTVT.